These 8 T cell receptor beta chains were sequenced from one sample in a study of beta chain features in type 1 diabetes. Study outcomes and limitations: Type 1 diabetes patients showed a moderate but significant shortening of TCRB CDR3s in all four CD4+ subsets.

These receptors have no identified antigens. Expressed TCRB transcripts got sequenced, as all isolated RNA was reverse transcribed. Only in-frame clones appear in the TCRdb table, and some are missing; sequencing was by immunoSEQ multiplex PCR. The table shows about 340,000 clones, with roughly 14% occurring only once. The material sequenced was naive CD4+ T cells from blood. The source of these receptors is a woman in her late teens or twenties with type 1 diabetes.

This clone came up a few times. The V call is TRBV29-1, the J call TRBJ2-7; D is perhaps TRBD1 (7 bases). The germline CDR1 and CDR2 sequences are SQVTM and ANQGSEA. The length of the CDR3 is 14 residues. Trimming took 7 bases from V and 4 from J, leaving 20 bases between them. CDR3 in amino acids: CSAGGAGGLYEQYF. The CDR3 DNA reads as TGCAGCGCTGGAGGGGCAGGGGGATTATACGAGCAGTACTTC.

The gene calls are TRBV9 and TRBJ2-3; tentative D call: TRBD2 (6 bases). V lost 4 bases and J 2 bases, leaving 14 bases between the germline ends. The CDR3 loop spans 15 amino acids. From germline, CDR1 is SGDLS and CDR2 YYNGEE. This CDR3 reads CASSIRGTDTDTQYF. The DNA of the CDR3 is TGTGCCAGCAGCATTCGGGGGACCGACACAGATACGCAGTATTTT.

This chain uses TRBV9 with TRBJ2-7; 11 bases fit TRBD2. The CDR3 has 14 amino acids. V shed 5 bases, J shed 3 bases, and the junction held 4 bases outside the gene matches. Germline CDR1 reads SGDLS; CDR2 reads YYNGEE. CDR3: CASRGLAECYEQYV. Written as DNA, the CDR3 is TGTGCCAGCAGGGGACTAGCGGAGTGCTACGAGCAGTACGTC.

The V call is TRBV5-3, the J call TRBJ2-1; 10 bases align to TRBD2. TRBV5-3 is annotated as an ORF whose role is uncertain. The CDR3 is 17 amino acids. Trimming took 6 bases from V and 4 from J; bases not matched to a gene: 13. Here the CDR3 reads CARTTRHSGRPYNEQFF. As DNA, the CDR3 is TGTGCCAGAACCACACGCCATAGCGGGAGGCCTTACAATGAGCAGTTCTTC.

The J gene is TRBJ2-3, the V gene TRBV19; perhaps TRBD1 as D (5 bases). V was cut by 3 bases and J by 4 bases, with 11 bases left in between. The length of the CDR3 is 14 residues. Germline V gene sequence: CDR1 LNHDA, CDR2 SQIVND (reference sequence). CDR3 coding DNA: TGTGCCAGTAGTATGCACTTGACAGCAGATACGCAGTATTTT. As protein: CASSMHLTADTQYF.

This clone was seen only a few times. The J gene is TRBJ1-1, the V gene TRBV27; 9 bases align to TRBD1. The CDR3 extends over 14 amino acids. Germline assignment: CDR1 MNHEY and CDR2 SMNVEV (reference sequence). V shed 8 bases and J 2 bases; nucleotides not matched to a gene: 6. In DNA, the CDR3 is TGTGCCAGCCGGGGGACAGGGTCAAACACTGAAGCTTTCTTT. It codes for CASRGTGSNTEAFF.

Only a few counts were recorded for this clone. The CDR3 bases are TGCGCCAGCAGCTTGGCCGTAGCGGGAGGCCAAGCGGGGGACCAGTACTTC. This encodes CASSLAVAGGQAGDQYF. This chain uses TRBV5-1 with TRBJ2-5; 10 bases map to TRBD2. V lost 0 bases to trimming and J lost 10 bases; unmatched junction nucleotides: 15. The CDR3 covers 17 residues. Germline CDR1 and CDR2: SGHRS and YFSETQ.

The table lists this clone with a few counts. CDR3: CASSLGQGPYEQYV. The CDR3 DNA is TGTGCCAGCTCACTCGGACAGGGGCCCTACGAGCAGTACGTC. The J gene is TRBJ2-7, the V gene TRBV18; 9 nucleotides agree with TRBD1. J gave up 2 bases and V 4 bases, and 3 bases lay outside the gene matches. From germline, CDR1 is KGHSH and CDR2 LQKENI. The CDR3 consists of 14 residues.